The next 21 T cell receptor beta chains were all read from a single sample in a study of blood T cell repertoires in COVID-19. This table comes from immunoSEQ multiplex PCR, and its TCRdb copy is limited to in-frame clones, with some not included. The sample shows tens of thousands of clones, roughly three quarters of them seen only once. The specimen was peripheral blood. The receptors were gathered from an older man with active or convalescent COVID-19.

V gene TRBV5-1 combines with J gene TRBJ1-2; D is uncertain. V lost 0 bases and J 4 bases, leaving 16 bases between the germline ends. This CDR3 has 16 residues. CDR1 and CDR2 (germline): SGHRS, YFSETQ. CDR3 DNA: TGCGCCAGCAGCTTGGTTGTCAGCGATTATTCCTATGGCTACACCTTC. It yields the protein CASSLVVSDYSYGYTF.

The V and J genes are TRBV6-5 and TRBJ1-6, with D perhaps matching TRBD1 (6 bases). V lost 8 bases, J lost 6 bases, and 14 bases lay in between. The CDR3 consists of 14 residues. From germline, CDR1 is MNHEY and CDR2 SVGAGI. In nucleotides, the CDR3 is TGTGCCAGCGAACTACAGGGAGCTAATTCACCCCTCCACTTT. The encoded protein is CASELQGANSPLHF.

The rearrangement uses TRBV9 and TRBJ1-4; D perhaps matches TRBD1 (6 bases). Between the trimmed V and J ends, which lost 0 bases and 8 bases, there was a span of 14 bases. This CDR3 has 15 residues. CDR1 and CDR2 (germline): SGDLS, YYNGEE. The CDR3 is CASSVEPGEREKLFF. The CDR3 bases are TGTGCCAGCAGCGTAGAGCCAGGGGAACGGGAAAAACTGTTTTTT.

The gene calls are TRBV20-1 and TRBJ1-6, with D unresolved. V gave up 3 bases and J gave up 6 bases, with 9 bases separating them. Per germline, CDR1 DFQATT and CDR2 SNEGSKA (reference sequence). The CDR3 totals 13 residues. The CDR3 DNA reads TGCAGTGCTAGTACGAGTCCTAATTCACCCCTCCACTTT. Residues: CSASTSPNSPLHF.

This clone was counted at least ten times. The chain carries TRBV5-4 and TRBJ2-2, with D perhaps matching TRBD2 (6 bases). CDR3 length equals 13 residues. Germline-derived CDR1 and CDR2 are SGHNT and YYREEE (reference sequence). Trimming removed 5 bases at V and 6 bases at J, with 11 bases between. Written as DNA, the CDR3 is TGTGCCAGCAGTTTCAGGGAGGCCGGGGAGCTGTTTTTT. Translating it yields CASSFREAGELFF.

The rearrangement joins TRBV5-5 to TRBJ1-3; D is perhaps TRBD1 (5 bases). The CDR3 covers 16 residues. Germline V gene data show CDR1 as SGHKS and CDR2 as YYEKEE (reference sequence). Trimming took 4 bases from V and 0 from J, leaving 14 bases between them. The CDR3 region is CASSISTGSSGNTIYF. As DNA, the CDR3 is TGTGCCAGCAGCATATCTACAGGAAGCTCTGGAAACACCATATATTTT.

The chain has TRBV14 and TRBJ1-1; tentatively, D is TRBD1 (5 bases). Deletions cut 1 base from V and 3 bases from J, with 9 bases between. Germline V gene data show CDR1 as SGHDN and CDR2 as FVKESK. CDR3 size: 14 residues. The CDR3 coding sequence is TGTGCCAGCAGCCAAGGACAGACCTACACTGAAGCTTTCTTT. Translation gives CASSQGQTYTEAFF. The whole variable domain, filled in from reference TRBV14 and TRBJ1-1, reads EAGVTQFPSHSVIEKGQTVTLRCDPISGHDNLYWYRRVMGKEIKFLLHFVKESKQDESGMPNNRFLAERTGGTYSTLKVQPAELEDSGVYFCASSQGQTYTEAFFGQGTRLTVV.

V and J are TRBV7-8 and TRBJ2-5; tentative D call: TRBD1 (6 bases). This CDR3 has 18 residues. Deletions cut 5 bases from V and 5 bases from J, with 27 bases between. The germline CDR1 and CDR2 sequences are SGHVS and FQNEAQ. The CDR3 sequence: CASSTSLQGSKYLETQYF. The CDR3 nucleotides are TGTGCCAGCAGCACGAGCTTACAGGGATCTAAGTACTTGGAGACCCAGTACTTC.

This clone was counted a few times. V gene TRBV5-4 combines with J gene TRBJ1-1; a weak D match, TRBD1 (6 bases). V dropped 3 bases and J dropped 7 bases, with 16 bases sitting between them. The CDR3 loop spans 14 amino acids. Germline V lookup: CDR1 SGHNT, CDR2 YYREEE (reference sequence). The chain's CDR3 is CASSSGGRGGEAFF. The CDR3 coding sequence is TGTGCCAGCAGCTCGGGTGGCAGGGGTGGTGAAGCTTTCTTT.

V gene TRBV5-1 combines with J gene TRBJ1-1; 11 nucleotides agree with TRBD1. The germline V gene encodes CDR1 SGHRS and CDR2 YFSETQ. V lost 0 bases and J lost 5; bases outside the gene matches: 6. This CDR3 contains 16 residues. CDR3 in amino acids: CASSLDGQGAFTEAFF. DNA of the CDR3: TGCGCCAGCAGCTTGGATGGACAGGGGGCTTTTACTGAAGCTTTCTTT.

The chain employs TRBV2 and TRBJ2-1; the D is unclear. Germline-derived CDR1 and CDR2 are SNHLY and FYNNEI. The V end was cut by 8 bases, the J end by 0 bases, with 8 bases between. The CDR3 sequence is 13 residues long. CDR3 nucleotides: TGTGCCAGCCACTCGAGCTCCTACAATGAGCAGTTCTTC. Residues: CASHSSSYNEQFF.

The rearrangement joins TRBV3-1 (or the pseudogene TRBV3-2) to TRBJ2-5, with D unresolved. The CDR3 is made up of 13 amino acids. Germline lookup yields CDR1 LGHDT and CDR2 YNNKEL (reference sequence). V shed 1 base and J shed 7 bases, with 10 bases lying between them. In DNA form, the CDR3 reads TGTGCCAGCAGCCAAGTCACAGACGTGACCCAGTACTTC. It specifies CASSQVTDVTQYF.

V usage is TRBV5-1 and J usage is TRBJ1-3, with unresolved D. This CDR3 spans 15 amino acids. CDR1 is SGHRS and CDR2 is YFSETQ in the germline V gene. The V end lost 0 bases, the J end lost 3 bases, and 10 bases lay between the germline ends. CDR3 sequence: CASSLALSYGNTIYF. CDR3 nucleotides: TGCGCCAGCAGCTTGGCCTTGTCTTATGGAAACACCATATATTTT.

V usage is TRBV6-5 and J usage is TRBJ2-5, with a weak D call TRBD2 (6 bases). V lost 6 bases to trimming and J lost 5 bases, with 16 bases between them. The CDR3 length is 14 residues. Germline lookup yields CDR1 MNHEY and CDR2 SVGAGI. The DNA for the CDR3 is TGTGCCAGCAGAGGAGGGGTTACCGGGGAGACCCAGTACTTC. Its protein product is CASRGGVTGETQYF.

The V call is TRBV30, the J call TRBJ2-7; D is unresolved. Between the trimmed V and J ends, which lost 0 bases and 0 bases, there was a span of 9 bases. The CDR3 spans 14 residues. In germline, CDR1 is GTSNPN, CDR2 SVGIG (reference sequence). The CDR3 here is CAWSVRAPSYEQYF. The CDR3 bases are TGTGCCTGGAGTGTACGCGCCCCCTCCTACGAGCAGTACTTC.

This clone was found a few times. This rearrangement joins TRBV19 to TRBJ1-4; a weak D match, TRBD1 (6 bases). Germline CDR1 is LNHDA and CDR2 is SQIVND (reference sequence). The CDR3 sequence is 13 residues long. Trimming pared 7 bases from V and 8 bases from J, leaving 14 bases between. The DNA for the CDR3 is TGTGCCAGTACTCCACAGGGAGGGGAAAAACTGTTTTTT. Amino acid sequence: CASTPQGGEKLFF.

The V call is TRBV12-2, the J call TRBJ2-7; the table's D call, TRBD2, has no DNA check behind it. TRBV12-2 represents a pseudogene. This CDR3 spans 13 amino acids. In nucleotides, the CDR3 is TGTGCAAGTCTACTAGCGGGGGGGTTCGAGCAGTACTTC. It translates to CASLLAGGFEQYF.

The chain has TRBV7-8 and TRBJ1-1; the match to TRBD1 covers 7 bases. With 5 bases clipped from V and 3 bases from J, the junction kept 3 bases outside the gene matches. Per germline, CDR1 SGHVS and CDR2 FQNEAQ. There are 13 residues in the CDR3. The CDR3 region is CASSPQGDTEAFF. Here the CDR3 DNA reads TGTGCCAGCAGCCCCCAGGGGGACACTGAAGCTTTCTTT.

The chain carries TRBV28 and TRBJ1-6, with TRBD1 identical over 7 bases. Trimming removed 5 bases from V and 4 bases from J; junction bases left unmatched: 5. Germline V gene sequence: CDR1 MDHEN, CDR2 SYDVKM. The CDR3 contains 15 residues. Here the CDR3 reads CASSAGTVYNSPLHF. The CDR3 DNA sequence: TGTGCCAGCAGTGCAGGGACAGTGTATAATTCACCCCTCCACTTT. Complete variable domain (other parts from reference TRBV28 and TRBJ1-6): DVKVTQSSRYLVKRTGEKVFLECVQDMDHENMFWYRQDPGLGLRLIYFSYDVKMKEKGDIPEGYSVSREKKERFSLILESASTNQTSMYLCASSAGTVYNSPLHFGNGTRLTVT.

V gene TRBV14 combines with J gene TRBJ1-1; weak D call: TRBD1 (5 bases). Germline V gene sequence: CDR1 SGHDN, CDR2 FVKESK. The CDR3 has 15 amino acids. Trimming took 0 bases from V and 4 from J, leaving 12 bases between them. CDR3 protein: CASSQEWGGSTEAFF. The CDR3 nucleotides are TGTGCCAGCAGCCAAGAATGGGGGGGGAGCACTGAAGCTTTCTTT.

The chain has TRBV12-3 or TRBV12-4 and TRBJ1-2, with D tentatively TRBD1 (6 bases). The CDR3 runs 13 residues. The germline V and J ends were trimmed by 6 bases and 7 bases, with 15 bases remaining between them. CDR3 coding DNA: TGTGCCAGCAGACCGGACAGATTATTTGGCTACACCTTC. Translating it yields CASRPDRLFGYTF.